This T cell receptor (beta chain) emerged from a study of shared clonotypes between healthy human individuals. Whole-study results and caveats: An anticipated effect of sequencing depth on clonotype sharing among donors was recognized.

To note about this clone: The antigen remains undetermined.

Clones were read by immunoSEQ multiplex PCR, and TCRdb kept only the in-frame ones, dropping some. This sample carries hundreds of thousands of clones, around two thirds of them seen once, and the ten largest clones take roughly 1.7%. The CDR3 loop spans 12 amino acids. V lost 2 bases, J lost 2 bases, and 5 bases lay in between. The germline V gene encodes CDR1 SQVTM and CDR2 ANQGSEA. V is TRBV29-1 and J is TRBJ2-3; no clear D gene. This TCR was sampled from a woman younger than 45 in good health. The sequenced sample was memory CD4+ T cells sorted from blood. Subset specified: CD45RA-negative fraction. The CDR3 DNA reads TGCAGCGTTGAAACAAACACAGATACGCAGTATTTT. It is translated as CSVETNTDTQYF.